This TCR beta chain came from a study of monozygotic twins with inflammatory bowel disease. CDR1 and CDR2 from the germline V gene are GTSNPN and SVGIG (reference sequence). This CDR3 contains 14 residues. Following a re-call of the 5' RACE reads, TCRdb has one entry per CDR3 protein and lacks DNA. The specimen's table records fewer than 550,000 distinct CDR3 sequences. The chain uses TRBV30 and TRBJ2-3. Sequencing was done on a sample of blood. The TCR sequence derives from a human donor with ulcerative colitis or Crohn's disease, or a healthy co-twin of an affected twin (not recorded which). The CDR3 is CAWSDFSSTDTQYF.